The clone carrying this T cell receptor beta chain has just a few counts. Antigen specificity is unknown. Investigators reverse transcribed all isolated RNA, so they sequenced expressed TCRB transcripts. Using immunoSEQ multiplex PCR, the repertoire was profiled, and TCRdb retains in-frame clones only, with some absent. Here the sample spans about 650,000 clones, roughly an eighth being singletons. The sample is drawn from a study of beta chain features in type 1 diabetes. Trimming left V 5 bases short and J 3 bases short, with 8 bases between. The CDR3 is 12 residues long. The V gene's germline CDR1 is SGHTA and CDR2 FQGNSA. Findings and limits, study-wide: A moderate, significant TCRB CDR3 shortening appeared in type 1 diabetes across four CD4+ subsets.

This rearrangement joins TRBV7-2 to TRBJ2-7; D may be TRBD1 (6 bases). Sequencing was performed on naive CD4+ T cells from blood. The receptor was isolated from a man aged 25 to 40 with type 1 diabetes. The CDR3 DNA is TGTGCCAGCAGCCGACAGGACTACGAGCAGTACTTC. Its protein is CASSRQDYEQYF.